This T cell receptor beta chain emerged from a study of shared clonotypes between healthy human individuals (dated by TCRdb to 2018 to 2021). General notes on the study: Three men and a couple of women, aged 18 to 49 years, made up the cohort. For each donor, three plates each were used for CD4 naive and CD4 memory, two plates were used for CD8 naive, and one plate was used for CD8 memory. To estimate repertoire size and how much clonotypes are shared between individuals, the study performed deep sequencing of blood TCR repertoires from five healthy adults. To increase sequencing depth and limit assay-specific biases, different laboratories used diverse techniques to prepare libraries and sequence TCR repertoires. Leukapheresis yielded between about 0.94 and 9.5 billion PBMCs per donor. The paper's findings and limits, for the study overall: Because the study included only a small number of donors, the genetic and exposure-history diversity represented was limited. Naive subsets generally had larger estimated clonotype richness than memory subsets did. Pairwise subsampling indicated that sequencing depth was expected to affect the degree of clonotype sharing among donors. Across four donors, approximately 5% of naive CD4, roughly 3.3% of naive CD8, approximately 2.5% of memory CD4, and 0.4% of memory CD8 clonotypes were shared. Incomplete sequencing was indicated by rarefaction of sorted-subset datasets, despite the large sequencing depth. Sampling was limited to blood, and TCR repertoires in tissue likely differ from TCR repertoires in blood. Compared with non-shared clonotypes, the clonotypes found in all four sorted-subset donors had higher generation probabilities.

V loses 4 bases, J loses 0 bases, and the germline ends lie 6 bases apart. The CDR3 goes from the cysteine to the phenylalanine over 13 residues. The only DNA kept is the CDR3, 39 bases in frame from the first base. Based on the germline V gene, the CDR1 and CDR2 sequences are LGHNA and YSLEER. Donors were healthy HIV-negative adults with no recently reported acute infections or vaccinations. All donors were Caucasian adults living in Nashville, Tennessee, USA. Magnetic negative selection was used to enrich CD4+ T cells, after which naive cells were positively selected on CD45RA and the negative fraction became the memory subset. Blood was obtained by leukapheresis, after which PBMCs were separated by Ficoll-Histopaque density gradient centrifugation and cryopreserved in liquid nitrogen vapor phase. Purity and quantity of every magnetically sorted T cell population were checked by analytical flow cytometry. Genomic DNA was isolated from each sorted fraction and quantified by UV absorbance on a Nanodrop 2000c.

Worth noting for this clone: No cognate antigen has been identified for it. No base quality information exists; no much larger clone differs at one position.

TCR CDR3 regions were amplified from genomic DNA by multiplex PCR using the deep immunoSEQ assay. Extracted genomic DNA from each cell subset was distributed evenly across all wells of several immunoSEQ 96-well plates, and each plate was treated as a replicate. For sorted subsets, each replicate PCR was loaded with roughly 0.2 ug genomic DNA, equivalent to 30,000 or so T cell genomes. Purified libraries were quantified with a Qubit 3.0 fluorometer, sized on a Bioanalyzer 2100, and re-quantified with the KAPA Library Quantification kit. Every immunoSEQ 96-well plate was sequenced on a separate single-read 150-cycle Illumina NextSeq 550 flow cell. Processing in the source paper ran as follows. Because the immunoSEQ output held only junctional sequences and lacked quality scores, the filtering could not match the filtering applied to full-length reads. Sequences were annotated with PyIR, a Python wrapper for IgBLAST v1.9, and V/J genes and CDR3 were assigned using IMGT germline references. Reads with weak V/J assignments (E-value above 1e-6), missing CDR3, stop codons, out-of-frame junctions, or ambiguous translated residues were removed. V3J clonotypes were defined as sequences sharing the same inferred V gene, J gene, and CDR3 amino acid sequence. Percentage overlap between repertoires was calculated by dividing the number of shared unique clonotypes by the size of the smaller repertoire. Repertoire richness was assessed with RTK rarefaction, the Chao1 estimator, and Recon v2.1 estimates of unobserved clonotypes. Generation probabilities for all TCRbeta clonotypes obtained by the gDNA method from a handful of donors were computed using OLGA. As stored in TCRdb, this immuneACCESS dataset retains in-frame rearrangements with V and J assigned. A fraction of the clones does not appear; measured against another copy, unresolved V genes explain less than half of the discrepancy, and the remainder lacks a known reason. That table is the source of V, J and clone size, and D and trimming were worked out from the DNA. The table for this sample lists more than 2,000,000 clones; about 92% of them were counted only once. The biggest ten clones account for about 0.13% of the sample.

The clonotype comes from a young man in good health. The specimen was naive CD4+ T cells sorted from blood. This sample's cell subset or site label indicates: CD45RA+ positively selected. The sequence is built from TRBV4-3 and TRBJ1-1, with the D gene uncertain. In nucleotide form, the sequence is TGCGCCAGCAGCCTAGAGATGAACACTGAAGCTTTCTTT. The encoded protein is CASSLEMNTEAFF.